This is a list of T cell receptor beta chains from one sample in a study of glioma-infiltrating T cells after dendritic cell vaccination. The table came from immunoSEQ multiplex PCR; TCRdb's copy has only in-frame clones and leaves some out. The repertoire consists of 75,000 to 95,000 clones, with 70% to 90% occurring once and the leading ten covering approximately 2.1%. The starting material was blood, obtained after dendritic cell vaccination. These receptors were taken from a human donor with glioblastoma. The CDR3 runs from the conserved cysteine through the conserved F or W. Fields, in order: V gene, J gene, D gene, clone size, CDR3 protein, CDR3 DNA. D genes are given only for firm matches. The listing skips clone size in some rows; elsewhere it reads once, few, many or a size class.

TRBV6-6	TRBJ1-1	TRBD1	.	CASTRGQGFPEAFF	TGTGCCAGCACCCGGGGACAGGGGTTCCCTGAAGCTTTCTTT
TRBV7-2	TRBJ2-5	.	few	CASSLSGAIKTQYF	TGTGCCAGCAGCTTATCAGGGGCGATAAAGACCCAGTACTTC
TRBV29-1	TRBJ2-1	.	.	CSANEVAGDDPTYNEQFF	TGCAGCGCCAATGAGGTGGCAGGGGACGACCCCACCTACAATGAGCAGTTCTTC
TRBV5-1	TRBJ2-7	TRBD1	.	CASGEGTGVYEQYF	TGCGCCAGCGGGGAGGGGACAGGGGTCTACGAGCAGTACTTC
TRBV7-9	TRBJ2-2	.	.	CASSRTQGVSTGELFF	TGTGCCAGCAGCCGGACACAGGGAGTCTCCACCGGGGAGCTGTTTTTT
TRBV29-1	TRBJ2-5	TRBD2	once	CSLRLAGAGETQYF	TGCAGCTTACGACTAGCGGGGGCCGGAGAGACCCAGTACTTC
TRBV11-2	TRBJ2-7	TRBD2	few	CASSRTSGGNYEQYF	TGTGCCAGCAGCCGGACTAGCGGGGGGAACTACGAGCAGTACTTC
TRBV5-6	TRBJ2-1	TRBD1	.	CASSLDRGKVNEQFF	TGTGCCAGCAGCTTGGACAGGGGGAAAGTCAATGAGCAGTTCTTC
TRBV5-1	TRBJ1-4	.	.	CASSLGSSIEKLFF	TGCGCCAGCAGCTTGGGAAGCTCGATTGAAAAACTGTTTTTT
TRBV5-1	TRBJ2-3	.	.	CASASSQGSIDTQYF	TGCGCCAGCGCCAGCTCCCAGGGATCCATAGATACGCAGTATTTT
TRBV7-2	TRBJ1-6	.	.	CASSLNRVVNSPLHF	TGTGCCAGCAGCCTTAACAGGGTCGTAAATTCACCCCTCCACTTT